Shown below are 11 T cell receptor beta chains from a single sample sequenced in a study of T cells in Graves' hyperthyroidism and ophthalmopathy. Template material for amplifying TCR beta CDR3 regions consisted of RNA transcripts. During a first-round RT-PCR of the TCR CDR3, the HTBI primer set was used. TCRdb re-called the multiplex PCR reads through MiXCR, storing one row per CDR3 protein. The data hold 300,000 to 400,000 distinct CDR3 sequences, with 14% observed a single time. Sequencing was carried out using blood. The receptor source for this set is a woman younger than 45 with Graves' ophthalmopathy.

The gene calls are TRBV5-1 and TRBJ2-6; D call uncertain. CDR3 length: 13 residues. Germline loops: CDR1 SGHRS, CDR2 YFSETQ. Trimming took 7 bases from V and 3 from J, leaving 8 bases between them. CDR3 coding DNA: TGCGCCAGCGGGTACGTTGGGGCCAACGTCCTGACTTTC. Protein sequence: CASGYVGANVLTF.

This clonotype showed up many times. The rearrangement joins TRBV3-1 to TRBJ2-3, with D possibly being TRBD2 (5 bases). The CDR3 sequence is 14 residues long. The ends were cut back, 1 base at V and 2 bases at J, with 7 bases in the middle. Germline loops: CDR1 LGHDT, CDR2 YNNKEL (reference sequence). In DNA, the CDR3 is TGTGCCAGCAGCCAAGCTGACTACACAGATACGCAGTATTTT. Protein: CASSQADYTDTQYF.

This clonotype has a single count. The chain couples TRBV20-1 to TRBJ2-1; D is unclear. Trimming stripped 1 base from V and 7 bases from J, with 5 bases between. The CDR3 is made up of 11 amino acids. Germline-derived CDR1 and CDR2 are DFQATT and SNEGSKA (reference sequence). DNA for the CDR3: TGCAGTGCTAGAGTCGTGAATGAGCAGTTCTTC. Its translation is CSARVVNEQFF.

The chain links TRBV5-1 to TRBJ1-4; no clear D gene. Between the trimmed V and J ends, which lost 3 bases and 2 bases, there was a span of 20 bases. The CDR3 has 18 residues. Germline V lookup: CDR1 SGHRS, CDR2 YFSETQ. The CDR3 nucleotides read TGCGCCAGCAGCTATTCTATCCTCACCCGAGGTACTAATGAAAAACTGTTTTTT. This sequence encodes CASSYSILTRGTNEKLFF.

This clonotype was seen ten or more times. The chain is built from TRBV5-5 and TRBJ2-1, with a possible D match to TRBD2 (5 bases). Trimming shortened V by 5 bases and J by 9 bases, and 12 bases separated the two germline ends. The V gene's germline CDR1 is SGHKS and CDR2 YYEKEE (reference sequence). The CDR3 extends over 12 amino acids. This chain's CDR3 is CASRPGEFEQFF. Written as DNA, the CDR3 is TGTGCCAGCAGGCCCGGGGAGTTTGAGCAGTTCTTC.

This clonotype was seen only a few times. A much bigger clone sits one base away, suggesting this may be a read error. The chain employs TRBV7-8 and TRBJ1-4; no clear D. This CDR3 has 18 amino acids. Trimming stripped 6 bases from V and 3 bases from J, with 23 bases between. The germline gives CDR1 SGHVS, CDR2 FQNEAQ. DNA for the CDR3: TGTGCCAGCAGGCCCGAAAGAACGGGAAGGGCAGCTAATGAAAAACTGTTTTTT. Encoded protein: CASRPERTGRAANEKLFF.

At least ten counts were recorded for this clonotype. The chain recombines TRBV7-8 with TRBJ1-1; perhaps TRBD1 as D (5 bases). The CDR3 is 14 amino acids. The V gene lost 1 base and the J gene lost 11 bases, with 17 bases spanning the gap. In germline, CDR1 is SGHVS, CDR2 FQNEAQ. The CDR3 coding sequence is TGTGCCAGCAGCTTAGACACTCTGGGGGGAGAGGCTTTCTTT. As protein: CASSLDTLGGEAFF.

This clonotype was observed at least ten times. The CDR3 DNA reads as TGCAGTGCTAGAGATTTGTCCCGACAGGCGGCCGGGGAGCTGTTTTTT. Protein product: CSARDLSRQAAGELFF. The chain couples TRBV20-1 to TRBJ2-2; D perhaps matches TRBD1 (6 bases). Germline CDR1 is DFQATT and CDR2 is SNEGSKA (reference sequence). V was clipped by 0 bases and J by 6 bases, with 17 bases between them. The CDR3 consists of 16 residues.

Notes on this clonotype: A much more abundant neighbour one base away suggests this may be a read error. The chain uses TRBV2 and TRBJ1-2, with D tentatively TRBD1 (5 bases). There are 14 residues in the CDR3. V lost 6 bases and J 4 bases, leaving 15 bases between the germline ends. From germline, CDR1 is SNHLY and CDR2 FYNNEI. CDR3 residues: CASSGGQSGYGYTF. Written as DNA, the CDR3 is TGTGCCAGCAGCGGGGGTCAGAGTGGCTATGGCTACACCTTC.

This sequence joins TRBV15 and TRBJ2-6, with TRBD1 matching 8 bases. CDR3 length equals 18 residues. V was pared by 3 bases and J by 0 bases, with 7 bases of the junction left unmatched. Germline V gene sequence: CDR1 LNHNV, CDR2 YYDKDF (reference sequence). The CDR3: CATSSPGQEISGANVLTF. The CDR3 DNA sequence: TGTGCCACCAGCAGCCCGGGACAGGAAATCTCTGGGGCCAACGTCCTGACTTTC.

For this clonotype: One end of the junction fails to match germline, which may point to a read error. The genes are TRBV28 and TRBJ1-1; D is possibly TRBD1 (6 bases). From germline, CDR1 is MDHEN and CDR2 SYDVKM. CDR3 length: 12 amino acids. CDR3: CASSDPGAEALF. In DNA form, the CDR3 reads TGCGCCAGCAGCGATCCGGGGGCTGAAGCTCTCTTT.